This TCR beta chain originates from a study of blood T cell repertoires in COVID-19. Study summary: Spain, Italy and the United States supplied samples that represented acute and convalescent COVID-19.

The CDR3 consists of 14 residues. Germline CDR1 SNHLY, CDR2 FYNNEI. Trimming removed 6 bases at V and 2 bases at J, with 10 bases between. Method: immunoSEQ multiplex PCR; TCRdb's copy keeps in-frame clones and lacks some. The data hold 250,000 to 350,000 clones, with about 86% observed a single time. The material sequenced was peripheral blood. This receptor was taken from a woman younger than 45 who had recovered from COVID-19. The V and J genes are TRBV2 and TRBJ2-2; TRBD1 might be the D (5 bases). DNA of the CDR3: TGTGCCAGCAGCAGGGAACTAAACACCGGGGAGCTGTTTTTT. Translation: CASSRELNTGELFF.